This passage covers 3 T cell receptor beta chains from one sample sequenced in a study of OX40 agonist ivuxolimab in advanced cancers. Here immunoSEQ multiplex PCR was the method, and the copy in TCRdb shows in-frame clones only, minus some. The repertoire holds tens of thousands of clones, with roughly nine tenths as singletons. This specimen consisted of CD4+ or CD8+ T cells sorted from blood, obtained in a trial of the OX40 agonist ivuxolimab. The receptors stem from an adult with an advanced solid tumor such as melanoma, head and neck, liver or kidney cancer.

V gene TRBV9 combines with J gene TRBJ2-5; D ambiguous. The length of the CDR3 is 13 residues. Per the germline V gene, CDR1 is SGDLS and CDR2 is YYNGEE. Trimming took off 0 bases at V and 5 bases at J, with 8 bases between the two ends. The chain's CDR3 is CASSVEGRETQYF. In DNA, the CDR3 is TGTGCCAGCAGCGTAGAAGGACGGGAGACCCAGTACTTC.

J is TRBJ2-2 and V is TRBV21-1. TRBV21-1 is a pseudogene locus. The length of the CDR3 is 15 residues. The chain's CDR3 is CASSKPRRRTGELFF. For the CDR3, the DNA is TGTGCCAGCAGCAAACCTCGTCGCCGCACCGGGGAGCTGTTTTTT.

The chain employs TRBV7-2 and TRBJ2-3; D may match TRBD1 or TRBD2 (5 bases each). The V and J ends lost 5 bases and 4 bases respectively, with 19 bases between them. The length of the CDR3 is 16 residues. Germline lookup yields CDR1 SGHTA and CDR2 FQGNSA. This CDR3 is CASSPGWGTRADTQYF. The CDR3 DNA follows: TGTGCCAGCAGCCCTGGGTGGGGGACCCGGGCAGATACGCAGTATTTT.